The 13 T cell receptor beta chains listed next were all sequenced from one sample in a study of blood T cell repertoires in COVID-19. TCRdb's table, derived via immunoSEQ multiplex PCR, lists solely in-frame clones and lacks some. The sample records about 210,000 clones, 86% being singletons. The sequenced material came from peripheral blood. These receptors all stem from a woman aged 70-85 years with acute or convalescent COVID-19.

The rearrangement links TRBV12-2 to TRBJ2-7; the D call in the table, TRBD2, was not verified against the DNA. TRBV12-2 is a documented pseudogene. CDR3 length: 12 residues. The chain's CDR3 is CASRLVGGEQYF. In nucleotides, the CDR3 is TGTGCAAGTCGCCTCGTGGGGGGCGAGCAGTACTTC.

The rearrangement uses TRBV28 and TRBJ1-2, with a tentative D call TRBD1 (5 bases). The CDR3 is 14 residues long. V was clipped by 6 bases and J by 0 bases, with 11 bases between them. Germline CDR1 is MDHEN and CDR2 is SYDVKM. CDR3 residues: CASRGGGANYGYTF. Written as DNA, the CDR3 is TGTGCCAGCAGGGGGGGAGGGGCTAACTATGGCTACACCTTC.

V usage is TRBV24-1 and J usage is TRBJ1-5, with D perhaps TRBD1 (6 bases). The V end lost 4 bases, the J end lost 5 bases, and 11 bases lay between the germline ends. The germline V gene encodes CDR1 KGHDR and CDR2 SFDVKD. This CDR3 has 14 amino acids. The CDR3 DNA reads as TGTGCCACCAGTGACATATCAGGGGATCAGCCCCAGCATTTT. Encoded protein: CATSDISGDQPQHF.

This sequence joins TRBV4-2 and TRBJ1-1, with a tentative D call TRBD1 (5 bases). Deletions cut 3 bases from V and 1 base from J, with 9 bases between. Germline-derived CDR1 and CDR2 are LGHNA and YNFKEQ. This CDR3 spans 14 amino acids. For the CDR3, the DNA is TGTGCCAGCAGCCAGGGCGGGGCGAACACTGAAGCTTTCTTT. This gives the protein CASSQGGANTEAFF.

In its sample, this clone was seen a few times. The chain joins TRBV6-5 to TRBJ1-5, with 7 bases that match TRBD1. Germline CDR1 reads MNHEY; CDR2 reads SVGAGI. Unmatched junction bases numbered 6, after V lost 5 bases and J lost 5 bases. The length of the CDR3 is 14 residues. DNA for the CDR3: TGTGCCAGCAGTAGACAGGGTCTCGATCAGCCCCAGCATTTT. Protein: CASSRQGLDQPQHF.

The chain carries TRBV16 and TRBJ2-7, with D perhaps TRBD1 (6 bases). V lost 6 bases and J 1 base, leaving 7 bases between the germline ends. CDR1 and CDR2 (germline): KGHSY, FQNENV. The CDR3 covers 12 residues. CDR3 DNA sequence: TGTGCCAGCAGTAGGGGGTCCTACGAGCAGTACTTC. It encodes CASSRGSYEQYF.

About this clone: The same CDR3 can be traced to other DNA sequences in this sample. The V gene is TRBV18, the J gene TRBJ2-5; D is uncertain. Trimming stripped 3 bases from V and 4 bases from J, with 3 bases between. Germline loops: CDR1 KGHSH, CDR2 LQKENI. The CDR3 has 11 amino acids. CDR3 sequence: CASSPRETQYF. DNA of the CDR3: TGTGCCAGCTCACCGAGAGAGACCCAGTACTTC.

This clone was counted only a few times. The chain couples TRBV5-8 to TRBJ1-1, with D possibly matching TRBD1 (6 bases). This CDR3 region has 15 residues. The ends were cut back, 5 bases at V and 1 base at J, with 15 bases in the middle. CDR1 and CDR2 from the germline V gene are SGHTS and YDEGEE. Here the CDR3 reads CASSPGGQKNTEAFF. The DNA of the CDR3 is TGTGCCAGCAGTCCGGGGGGGCAGAAGAACACTGAAGCTTTCTTT.

V usage is TRBV12-3 or TRBV12-4 and J usage is TRBJ1-1; tentative D call: TRBD1 (5 bases). Trimming stripped 7 bases from V and 4 bases from J, with 13 bases between. This CDR3 has 13 amino acids. The CDR3 DNA reads TGTGCCAGCAAAATTCAGGGTGGCACTGAAGCTTTCTTT. Amino acids: CASKIQGGTEAFF.

This sequence joins TRBV7-8 and TRBJ2-7; D might be TRBD2 (6 bases). V gave up 5 bases and J gave up 5 bases, with 16 bases separating them. In germline, CDR1 is SGHVS, CDR2 FQNEAQ. This CDR3 is 14 amino acids long. This CDR3 is CASSRGGKIHEQYF. The CDR3 DNA reads TGTGCCAGCAGCCGAGGAGGGAAGATCCACGAGCAGTACTTC.

This clone was counted once. The J gene is TRBJ2-1, the V gene TRBV27; 7 bases line up with TRBD1. V shed 8 bases, J shed 5 bases, and the junction held 6 bases outside the gene matches. The CDR3 loop spans 13 amino acids. Germline V gene lookup returns CDR1 MNHEY and CDR2 SMNVEV (reference sequence). CDR3 bases: TGTGCCAGCTACAGGGGCGTACACAATGAGCAGTTCTTC. Translated, it gives CASYRGVHNEQFF.

This chain uses TRBV5-4 with TRBJ2-7, with D perhaps matching TRBD1 (9 bases). CDR1 is SGHNT, CDR2 YYREEE, per germline (reference sequence). V was pared by 3 bases and J by 6 bases, with 16 bases between. The CDR3 spans 14 residues. The CDR3 DNA follows: TGTGCCAGCAGCTCGGGACAGGGACTAGTCGAGCAGTACTTC. Its translation is CASSSGQGLVEQYF.

The rearrangement links TRBV24-1 to TRBJ1-4; TRBD1 might be the D (5 bases). V shed 7 bases and J shed 3 bases, with 11 bases lying between them. The CDR3 loop spans 14 amino acids. In germline, CDR1 is KGHDR, CDR2 SFDVKD. Here the CDR3 DNA reads TGTGCCACCAGCAATGGAGGGGCTAATGAAAAACTGTTTTTT. Protein product: CATSNGGANEKLFF.